This is a list of T cell receptor beta chains from one sample in a study of cytomegalovirus exposure and HLA in healthy donors. The table came from immunoSEQ multiplex PCR; TCRdb's copy has only in-frame clones and leaves some out. This sample has a few hundred thousand clones; 90% occur once, and the top ten carry less than 0.4%. The sample taken for sequencing was PBMCs. The receptor set was obtained from a woman in her late teens or twenties in good health and CMV-seronegative. CDR3s include the opening cysteine and the closing phenylalanine or tryptophan. The D gene is left open where the match is weak. The size field is filled for only some rows; it gives once, few, many or a size class.

v_gene,d_gene,j_gene,abundance,CDR3nt,CDR3aa
TRBV11-2,-,TRBJ1-1,-,TGTGCCAGCAGCTTGACGGGACATTCGAACACTGAAGCTTTCTTT,CASSLTGHSNTEAFF
TRBV27,-,TRBJ1-1,-,TGTGCCAGCAGTTTATGGCAGGGGAACACTGAAGCTTTCTTT,CASSLWQGNTEAFF
TRBV5-4,TRBD1,TRBJ2-2,-,TGTGCCAGCAGCTTACCAGACAGGGGGCGCTCCGGGGAGCTGTTTTTT,CASSLPDRGRSGELFF
TRBV5-3,-,TRBJ1-6,few,TGTGCCAGAAGCCACATCCAACCCCAACCCCTCCACTTT,CARSHIQPQPLHF
TRBV28,TRBD1,TRBJ2-7,-,TGTGCCAGCAGTTCAGGGGGCTCCTACGAGCAGTACTTC,CASSSGGSYEQYF
TRBV10-2,-,TRBJ1-1,-,TGCGCCAGCGGGGGGGGTCCCATTAAACAAGGGTATGGGGACACTGAAGCTTTCTTT,CASGGGPIKQGYGDTEAFF
TRBV19,TRBD1,TRBJ2-7,-,TGTGCCAGTAGTGACCGACAGGGCTACGAGCAGTACTTC,CASSDRQGYEQYF
TRBV27,-,TRBJ1-4,-,TGTGCCAGCAGCACAGGGAGTGAAAAACTGTTTTTT,CASSTGSEKLFF
TRBV27,TRBD1,TRBJ1-6,-,TGTGCCAGCAGGCCTGACAGGGTTGGTAATTCACCCCTCCACTTT,CASRPDRVGNSPLHF
TRBV28,TRBD1,TRBJ2-3,-,TGTGCCAGTTCCACCCGGGACAGGCGTCGAAATACGCAGTATTTT,CASSTRDRRRNTQYF
TRBV11-1,-,TRBJ1-1,-,TGTGCCACCGCTAGTCAGGGGTTTGCTGAAGCTTTCTTT,CATASQGFAEAFF
TRBV27,TRBD2,TRBJ2-5,-,TGTGCCAGCAGTCCCCGACTAGCGGGGGCCGGGGGAGAGACCCAGTACTTC,CASSPRLAGAGGETQYF
TRBV28,TRBD1,TRBJ1-2,few,TGTGCCAGCAGCATACTCGGGACAGGGGTAGATGGCTACACCTTC,CASSILGTGVDGYTF
TRBV30,-,TRBJ2-7,-,TGTGCCTGGTCCGCAGGGGCGAACGAGCAGTACTTC,CAWSAGANEQYF
TRBV12-5,-,TRBJ2-3,-,TGTGCTAGTGGTTTGTCTGGAGCCACAGATACGCAGTATTTT,CASGLSGATDTQYF
TRBV18,-,TRBJ2-1,-,TGTGCCAGCTCACCATCCCAGGGGCTCCAGTTCTTC,CASSPSQGLQFF
TRBV5-6,-,TRBJ2-1,-,TGTGCCAGCAGCTTGGGAGACTACTACAATGAGCAGTTCTTC,CASSLGDYYNEQFF
TRBV11-3,-,TRBJ2-3,-,TGTGCCAGCAGTACCGGGGGTGGGTCAGATACGCAGTATTTT,CASSTGGGSDTQYF
TRBV30,-,TRBJ1-6,-,TGTGCCTGGAGTGTACGCCGGAGCTCCTATAATTCACCCCTCCACTTT,CAWSVRRSSYNSPLHF
TRBV5-5,TRBD1,TRBJ1-6,few,TGTGCCAGCAGCTTGGGGACAGGGCGGGGAGATTCACCCCTCCACTTT,CASSLGTGRGDSPLHF
TRBV5-4,-,TRBJ2-3,-,TGTGCCAGCAGCGTGCAGGGGACAGATACGCAGTATTTT,CASSVQGTDTQYF
TRBV7-6,-,TRBJ1-4,few,TGTGCCAGCAGCCTCGGGGGAGGGAATGAAAAACTGTTTTTT,CASSLGGGNEKLFF
TRBV11-3,-,TRBJ2-1,once,TGTGCCAGCAGCTACAGGGTTGGCAATGAGCAGTTCTTC,CASSYRVGNEQFF
TRBV18,-,TRBJ1-2,-,TGTGCCAGCTCCCTTCAGTATGGCTACACCTTC,CASSLQYGYTF
TRBV5-1,-,TRBJ1-1,-,TGCGCCAGCAGCACCATGACAGCCAACACTGAAGCTTTCTTT,CASSTMTANTEAFF
TRBV4-1,-,TRBJ1-2,-,TGCGCCAGCAGCCAACTTACAGGGCTCAATGGCTACACCTTC,CASSQLTGLNGYTF
TRBV6-1,TRBD1,TRBJ1-1,-,TGTGCCAGCAGAGTAGACAGGGACACTGAAGCTTTCTTT,CASRVDRDTEAFF
TRBV13,TRBD1,TRBJ2-1,-,TGTGCCAGCAGCTCCGCGGGACAGGGGGGATTTGAGCAGTTCTTC,CASSSAGQGGFEQFF
TRBV2,-,TRBJ1-2,-,TGTGCCAGCAGTGCGGGTCCGACCCTCAGCTACACCTTC,CASSAGPTLSYTF
TRBV27,-,TRBJ2-1,-,TGTGCCAGCAGTCTCGCGTTCGCCTACAATGAGCAGTTCTTC,CASSLAFAYNEQFF
TRBV4-3,-,TRBJ2-7,-,TGCGCCAGCAGCCGCGAGACTTTTTCCTACGAGCAGTACTTC,CASSRETFSYEQYF
TRBV10-2,-,TRBJ1-2,-,TGCGCCAGCAGTGAGGGTCCAGGGAATTATGGCTACACCTTC,CASSEGPGNYGYTF
TRBV10-2,TRBD1,TRBJ2-6,once,TGCGCCAGTCGGCGCGGACAGGGGGCAAGTGGGGCCAACGTCCTGACTTTC,CASRRGQGASGANVLTF
TRBV29-1,-,TRBJ1-2,-,TGCAGCGTTGAAGACCCCCTGGAGGGCTACACCTTC,CSVEDPLEGYTF
TRBV7-8,-,TRBJ1-1,-,TGTGCCAGCAGCTTCGGGGGGGACGAAGCTTTCTTT,CASSFGGDEAFF
TRBV30,TRBD1,TRBJ1-5,-,TGTGCCTGGAGTGGTAAGGGGGCGCGGGGCAATCAGCCCCAGCATTTT,CAWSGKGARGNQPQHF
TRBV28,TRBD1,TRBJ2-2,-,TGTGCCAGCAGTACCGGGACAGGTGCCACCGGGGAGCTGTTTTTT,CASSTGTGATGELFF
TRBV7-6,-,TRBJ2-3,-,TGTGCCAGCAGCTTGCGGGGGCCCACAGATACGCAGTATTTT,CASSLRGPTDTQYF
TRBV6-5,-,TRBJ2-5,-,TGTGCCAGCAGTCTCGGCCCGGGTTACCAAGAGACCCAGTACTTC,CASSLGPGYQETQYF
TRBV10-3,-,TRBJ2-7,-,TGTGCCATCAGTGAAGGGGAAAAGCAGTACTTC,CAISEGEKQYF
TRBV5-1,-,TRBJ1-2,-,TGCGCCAGCAGCTTGGCCGTGCAGGGGAGGGTTCTCCATGGCTACACCTTC,CASSLAVQGRVLHGYTF
TRBV27,TRBD2,TRBJ2-3,-,TGTGCCAGCAGTATTACTAGCGGGGGGGCCTATGGCACAGATACGCAGTATTTT,CASSITSGGAYGTDTQYF
TRBV5-1,-,TRBJ2-7,-,TGCGCCAGCAGCTTGGTGGGAGCGGCCTACGAGCAGTACTTC,CASSLVGAAYEQYF
TRBV6-1,TRBD1,TRBJ1-4,-,TGTGCCAGCAGCCCTACAGGGGGTAATGAAAAACTGTTTTTT,CASSPTGGNEKLFF
TRBV29-1,-,TRBJ1-2,-,TGCAGCGTGCGGGGACTGCACTATGGCTACACCTTC,CSVRGLHYGYTF
TRBV6-1,-,TRBJ1-2,-,TGTGCCAGCAGTGACAGGCCTGGGGGCTACACCTTC,CASSDRPGGYTF
TRBV6-5,-,TRBJ1-1,once,TGTGCCAGCAGTTTATGGGCCTCAAGAGGAGGGGAAGCTTTCTTT,CASSLWASRGGEAFF
TRBV4-3,-,TRBJ2-1,-,TGCGCCAGCAGCCCTCACCGGGGGGCGTACAATGAGCAGTTCTTC,CASSPHRGAYNEQFF
TRBV5-1,TRBD1,TRBJ2-5,-,TGCGCCAGCAGACTGACAGGGTTGTCAGAGACCCAGTACTTC,CASRLTGLSETQYF
TRBV10-3,TRBD2,TRBJ2-1,once,TGTGCCATCAGAACCTCTAGCGGGATTAAATACAATGAGCAGTTCTTC,CAIRTSSGIKYNEQFF
TRBV10-3,TRBD1,TRBJ1-5,-,TGTGCCATCAGTGAGTCTCCGGGACAGGGAGGCAATCAGCCCCAGCATTTT,CAISESPGQGGNQPQHF
TRBV5-1,TRBD2,TRBJ2-3,-,TGCGCCAGCAGCTACTTCCCTGGACTAGCGGGGTTCGGCACAGATACGCAGTATTTT,CASSYFPGLAGFGTDTQYF